These 4 T cell receptor beta chains came from one sample sequenced in a study of T cell responses to AZD1222 COVID-19 vaccine. Sequencing was performed with immunoSEQ multiplex PCR; in TCRdb, only in-frame clones are kept and a portion is missing. The table shows over 200,000 clones, with roughly 94% occurring only once. Here the sequenced sample was peripheral blood, taken 28 days after the second dose of the MenACWY control vaccine. The receptors were sampled from an adult who received the MenACWY meningococcal vaccine as a control.

The V call is TRBV6-5, the J call TRBJ1-1; D is uncertain. The germline V gene encodes CDR1 MNHEY and CDR2 SVGAGI. The germline V and J ends were trimmed by 0 bases and 7 bases, with 6 bases remaining between them. There are 12 residues in the CDR3. In DNA form, the CDR3 reads TGTGCCAGCAGTTACTCGAAATTTGAAGCTTTCTTT. This codes for CASSYSKFEAFF.

The genes are TRBV24-1 and TRBJ1-4; D not certain. Germline V CDR1 and CDR2: KGHDR, SFDVKD. V was clipped by 7 bases and J by 5 bases, with 13 bases between them. The CDR3 is made up of 14 amino acids. CDR3 loop: CATSATGGNEKLFF. Written as DNA, the CDR3 is TGTGCCACCAGCGCGACGGGCGGGAATGAAAAACTGTTTTTT.

The rearrangement uses TRBV9 and TRBJ2-5; TRBD2 is a possible D gene (7 bases). Germline CDR1 SGDLS, CDR2 YYNGEE. Trimming shortened V by 3 bases and J by 1 base, and 10 bases separated the two germline ends. The CDR3 is 14 amino acids. CDR3 loop: CASSGGGGQETQYF. The CDR3 DNA reads TGTGCCAGCAGCGGCGGGGGCGGCCAAGAGACCCAGTACTTC.

The chain recombines TRBV6-1 with TRBJ1-1; D may be TRBD1 (6 bases). The CDR3 length is 13 residues. Deletions cut 3 bases from V and 8 bases from J, with 13 bases between. The germline gives CDR1 MNHNS, CDR2 SASEGT. The CDR3 coding sequence is TGTGCCAGCAGTGAGAGTCAGGGGCTGGAAGCTTTCTTT. It codes for CASSESQGLEAFF.